Here is one TCR beta chain with its context. Antigen: not known. Between the trimmed V and J ends, which lost 0 bases and 4 bases, there was a span of 9 bases. The germline gives CDR1 MNHEY, CDR2 SMNVEV (reference sequence). The length of the CDR3 is 14 residues. The data originate from a study of T cells after yellow fever vaccination. Points from the study as a whole: It was a small share of clonotypes that appeared in both CD4 and CD8 compartments. Abundant clonotypes from the bulk population could have been carried over as contaminants into FACS-sorted repertoires. A large majority of primary-vaccination clones showed up again after the booster (96% CD4, roughly 91% CD8).

The TCR cDNA carried a universal primer site and UMIs from 5'RACE template switching. TCRdb fed the 5' RACE reads into MiXCR, producing one record per CDR3 protein. The sample holds about 500,000 distinct CDR3 sequences; around a sixth are singletons and the top ten take 17%. The sequence was collected from a man between 18 and 35 years old who received the YFV17D yellow fever vaccine. Sequencing used PBMCs, obtained less than 6 days after the first yellow fever vaccination. This chain links TRBV27 with TRBJ2-5; D is unresolved. CDR3 loop: CASSLSRTRETQYF. The CDR3 nucleotides read TGTGCCAGCAGTTTATCGCGGACCCGAGAGACCCAGTACTTC.